The 26 T cell receptor beta chains listed next were all sequenced from one sample in a study of blood T cells in healthy people across ages. Sample-barcoded 5' priming and a J-beta primer mix drove a second PCR of roughly 6 to 12 cycles. Each CDR3 protein is one row after TCRdb ran MiXCR on the 5' RACE reads. In the table there are 700,000 to 850,000 distinct CDR3 sequences, around 36% of which are singletons. The sample taken for sequencing was blood. These receptors were taken from a man aged 18 to 29 in good health.

This chain links TRBV5-1 with TRBJ2-5, with D perhaps TRBD1 (6 bases). The germline CDR1 and CDR2 sequences are SGHRS and YFSETQ. V was pared by 3 bases and J by 11 bases, with 17 bases between. The CDR3 has 13 amino acids. CDR3 region: CASSYGQLNEQYF. CDR3 sequence (DNA): TGCGCCAGCAGCTACGGACAGCTTAATGAGCAGTACTTC.

This clonotype was seen a few times. The chain employs TRBV7-2 and TRBJ1-5; possible D gene TRBD1, 6 bases. Trimming cost V 4 bases and J 3 bases, with 10 bases left between them. This CDR3 is 14 amino acids long. The V gene's germline CDR1 is SGHTA and CDR2 FQGNSA. CDR3 loop: CASSSRGINQPQHF. CDR3 DNA: TGTGCCAGCAGCTCGAGGGGGATCAATCAGCCCCAGCATTTT. The variable domain in full, completed from reference TRBV7-2 and TRBJ1-5, reads GAGVSQSPSNKVTEKGKDVELRCDPISGHTALYWYRQSLGQGLEFLIYFQGNSAPDKSGLPSDRFSAERTGGSVSTLTIQRTQQEDSAVYLCASSSRGINQPQHFGDGTRLSIL.

The V and J genes are TRBV7-6 and TRBJ1-1, with D possibly matching TRBD1 (5 bases). The CDR3 totals 14 residues. Germline V CDR1 and CDR2: SGHVS, FNYEAQ. Trimming took off 1 base at V and 7 bases at J, with 13 bases between the two ends. CDR3 amino acids: CASSLGTGANEAFF. The CDR3 region has the DNA TGTGCCAGCAGCTTAGGGACCGGGGCCAATGAAGCTTTCTTT. Looking up the rest from reference TRBV7-6 and TRBJ1-1 gives the full variable domain: GAGVSQSPRYKVTKRGQDVALRCDPISGHVSLYWYRQALGQGPEFLTYFNYEAQQDKSGLPNDRFSAERPEGSISTLTIQRTEQRDSAMYRCASSLGTGANEAFFGQGTRLTVV.

The DNA for the CDR3 is TGCAGTGCTAGATCCGGACAGGCCATGAACACTGAAGCTTTCTTT. It translates to CSARSGQAMNTEAFF. The rearrangement joins TRBV20-1 to TRBJ1-1; 7 nucleotides agree with TRBD1. The CDR3 contains 15 residues. Germline trimming cut 2 bases from V and 0 bases from J; bases unmatched to any gene: 6. Germline V gene sequence: CDR1 DFQATT, CDR2 SNEGSKA (reference sequence).

Remarks on this clonotype: A read error may produce the germline difference seen at one junction end. The gene calls are TRBV7-2 and TRBJ2-1, with D unclear. Looked up from germline, CDR1 is SGHTA and CDR2 is FQGNSA. CDR3 length equals 11 residues. DNA of the CDR3: TGTGCCGGCAGCGTCACGGGTGAGCAGTTCTTC. Its translation: CAGSVTGEQFF.

This clonotype was counted between two and nine times. This chain joins TRBV20-1 and TRBJ2-4, with 7 bases lining up with TRBD2. Trimming cost V 1 base and J 5 bases; bases outside gene matches: 11. CDR3 length: 16 amino acids. The germline V gene encodes CDR1 DFQATT and CDR2 SNEGSKA (reference sequence). The CDR3 here is CSARVPRGGGENIQYF. DNA for the CDR3: TGCAGTGCTAGAGTTCCACGTGGGGGGGGGGAAAACATTCAGTACTTC.

As for this clonotype: A clone one base away is much larger, so this may be a read error. The V and J genes are TRBV4-2 and TRBJ2-5, with 7 bases lining up with TRBD1. V was pared by 4 bases and J by 5 bases, with 10 bases of the junction left unmatched. This CDR3 has 15 amino acids. In germline, CDR1 is LGHNA, CDR2 YNFKEQ. CDR3 in amino acids: CASSPDGQARETQYF. CDR3 bases: TGTGCCAGCAGCCCAGACGGACAGGCGCGTGAGACCCAGTACTTC.

The chain carries TRBV20-1 and TRBJ2-3, with 8 bases aligning to TRBD1. This CDR3 has 14 amino acids. Looked up from germline, CDR1 is DFQATT and CDR2 is SNEGSKA (reference sequence). V lost 5 bases, J lost 2 bases, and 6 bases stayed unmatched. DNA of the CDR3: TGCAGTGCTTTCTCAGGGGGCGTCACAGATACGCAGTATTTT. Amino acids: CSAFSGGVTDTQYF.

V is TRBV4-2 and J is TRBJ1-5; no reliable D call. This CDR3 comprises 18 residues. Germline values: CDR1 LGHNA, CDR2 YNFKEQ. Trimming removed 0 bases from V and 2 bases from J, with 17 bases in between. The CDR3 DNA reads TGTGCCAGCAGCCAAGACTCTAGAGGCCGGGATCGCAATCAGCCCCAGCATTTT. It encodes CASSQDSRGRDRNQPQHF.

This rearrangement joins TRBV9 to TRBJ2-2, with no clear D. This CDR3 spans 14 amino acids. From germline, CDR1 is SGDLS and CDR2 YYNGEE. Deletions cut 0 bases from V and 5 bases from J, with 8 bases between. The CDR3 here is CASSVAFGTGELFF. CDR3 sequence (DNA): TGTGCCAGCAGCGTAGCTTTTGGAACCGGGGAGCTGTTTTTT.

The chain employs TRBV20-1 and TRBJ1-5, with 8 bases fitting TRBD1. Germline V CDR1 and CDR2: DFQATT, SNEGSKA (reference sequence). This CDR3 region has 13 residues. The V gene end was trimmed by 3 bases and the J gene end by 5 bases; junction bases not matched to a gene: 3. CDR3 sequence reads: CSARGRGHQPQHF. The CDR3 bases are TGCAGTGCTAGGGGCAGGGGGCATCAGCCCCAGCATTTT.

This clonotype was recorded a few times. The J gene is TRBJ1-2, the V gene TRBV9; TRBD1 aligns across 8 bases. Germline assignment: CDR1 SGDLS and CDR2 YYNGEE. The CDR3 runs to 18 residues. Trimming removed 0 bases from V and 1 base from J; junction bases left unmatched: 11. The CDR3 region is CASSVGFRGQDRNYGYTF. In DNA form, the CDR3 reads TGTGCCAGCAGCGTAGGTTTCAGGGGACAGGACCGTAACTATGGCTACACCTTC.

This clonotype was seen ten or more times. The V gene is TRBV10-3, the J gene TRBJ1-5; D is ambiguous. The CDR3 loop spans 13 amino acids. The V and J ends lost 4 bases and 5 bases respectively, with 9 bases between them. CDR1 and CDR2 from the germline V gene are ENHRY and SYGVKD. The CDR3 DNA reads as TGTGCCATCAGTGTCGGTGTCGATCAGCCCCAGCATTTT. Its translation is CAISVGVDQPQHF.

This clonotype has just a few counts. J is TRBJ1-1 and V is TRBV3-1; D remains ambiguous. Germline loops: CDR1 LGHDT, CDR2 YNNKEL (reference sequence). CDR3 size: 12 residues. V lost 0 bases, J lost 7 bases, and 6 bases lay in between. The CDR3 is CASSQDPGEAFF. As DNA, the CDR3 is TGTGCCAGCAGCCAAGATCCGGGTGAAGCTTTCTTT.

This chain connects TRBV7-9 to TRBJ2-3; 8 nucleotides align to TRBD1. CDR3 size: 13 residues. The V and J ends lost 8 bases and 2 bases, in that order; junction bases with no gene match: 3. Germline V gene sequence: CDR1 SEHNR, CDR2 FQNEAQ (reference sequence). The CDR3 DNA is TGTGCCAGCGGGACAGGAGACACAGATACGCAGTATTTT. Protein sequence: CASGTGDTDTQYF.

The chain uses TRBV29-1 and TRBJ2-3; 8 bases map to TRBD1. With V trimmed by 5 bases and J by 4 bases, 8 bases remained unmatched. The V gene's germline CDR1 is SQVTM and CDR2 ANQGSEA. The CDR3 loop spans 14 amino acids. The CDR3 DNA is TGCAGCGTTAGGCAGGGGGCTAAGGCAGATACGCAGTATTTT. Protein sequence: CSVRQGAKADTQYF.

This clonotype has a handful of counts. The chain links TRBV3-1 to TRBJ1-2; D is undetermined. CDR3 length equals 17 residues. V was cut by 0 bases and J by 1 base, with 15 bases left in between. CDR1 is LGHDT, CDR2 YNNKEL, per germline (reference sequence). CDR3 loop: CASSQDLSLSSNYGYTF. CDR3 nucleotides: TGTGCCAGCAGCCAAGATTTGTCATTATCAAGTAACTATGGCTACACCTTC. The full variable domain, completed using reference TRBV3-1 and TRBJ1-2, is DTAVSQTPKYLVTQMGNDKSIKCEQNLGHDTMYWYKQDSKKFLKIMFSYNNKELIINETVPNRFSPKSPDKAHLNLHINSLELGDSAVYFCASSQDLSLSSNYGYTFGSGTRLTVV.

The genes are TRBV12-3 or TRBV12-4 and TRBJ2-2; 11 positions agree with TRBD2. CDR3 length equals 17 residues. After removal of 6 bases from V and 0 bases from J, the junction contained 6 bases not matched to a gene. The CDR3 protein is CASSRWTSGSNTGELFF. CDR3 nucleotides: TGTGCCAGCAGCCGTTGGACTAGCGGGTCGAACACCGGGGAGCTGTTTTTT.

The chain carries TRBV30 and TRBJ1-1, with D maybe TRBD1 (5 bases). CDR1 and CDR2 from the germline V gene are GTSNPN and SVGIG (reference sequence). This CDR3 has 14 residues. The germline V and J ends were trimmed by 5 bases and 4 bases, with 17 bases remaining between them. The CDR3 reads CAWVSQGRVTEAFF. The CDR3 DNA follows: TGTGCCTGGGTATCCCAGGGAAGGGTCACTGAAGCTTTCTTT.

This clonotype was observed a handful of times. The chain couples TRBV12-3 or TRBV12-4 to TRBJ2-3, with 8 bases that match TRBD2. The CDR3 covers 16 residues. The V segment lost 5 bases and the J segment 3 bases; nucleotides outside the gene matches: 10. As DNA, the CDR3 is TGTGCCAGCAGTGCCCGTCTGGGGACTAGTACAGATACGCAGTATTTT. It specifies CASSARLGTSTDTQYF.

In nucleotides, the CDR3 is TGTGCCAGCAGCTTGGACCCGCTCAAGACCCAGTACTTC. Amino acid sequence: CASSLDPLKTQYF. V and J are TRBV5-5 and TRBJ2-5; unclear D gene. This CDR3 is 13 amino acids long. In germline, CDR1 is SGHKS, CDR2 YYEKEE (reference sequence). V was cut by 0 bases and J by 6 bases, with 9 bases left in between.

This clonotype was seen at least ten times. This chain connects TRBV29-1 to TRBJ2-1; TRBD1 aligns across 8 bases. The J segment lost 10 bases and the V segment lost 0 bases, leaving 5 bases of the junction unmatched. This CDR3 contains 13 residues. Germline CDR1 and CDR2: SQVTM and ANQGSEA. CDR3 DNA: TGCAGCGTTGAAGAAGCTGCAGGGGGCGAGCAGTTCTTC. Amino acids: CSVEEAAGGEQFF.

This clonotype appeared many times. This sequence joins TRBV3-1 and TRBJ2-2, with a weak D call TRBD1 (5 bases). CDR1 is LGHDT and CDR2 is YNNKEL in the germline V gene (reference sequence). V was shortened by 4 bases and J by 7 bases, with 16 bases between the two germline ends. The CDR3 totals 15 residues. The CDR3 DNA reads as TGTGCCAGCAGCCCCCGGGTAGGGGCTGGCGGGGAGCTGTTTTTT. Translating it yields CASSPRVGAGGELFF. The variable domain in full, with the rest retrieved from reference TRBV3-1 and TRBJ2-2, is DTAVSQTPKYLVTQMGNDKSIKCEQNLGHDTMYWYKQDSKKFLKIMFSYNNKELIINETVPNRFSPKSPDKAHLNLHINSLELGDSAVYFCASSPRVGAGGELFFGEGSRLTVL.

Remarks on this clonotype: Compared with germline, one end of the junction differs, possibly owing to a read error. This chain connects TRBV10-3 to TRBJ1-1; D remains unclear. Germline V lookup: CDR1 ENHRY, CDR2 SYGVKD. The length of the CDR3 is 14 residues. The CDR3: CAIRESKEPAEAFF. The CDR3 nucleotides read TGTGCCATCAGGGAGTCGAAGGAACCTGCTGAAGCTTTCTTT.

This clonotype was observed a handful of times. The chain couples TRBV2 to TRBJ2-5; 10 positions match TRBD2. Germline-derived CDR1 and CDR2 are SNHLY and FYNNEI. CDR3 size: 15 residues. J lost 2 bases, V lost 4 bases, and 4 bases had no gene match. This CDR3 reads CASSGTSGLQETQYF. The CDR3 DNA sequence: TGTGCCAGCAGTGGGACTAGCGGATTACAAGAGACCCAGTACTTC.

This clonotype was picked up a small number of times. This clone may be a read error of a much larger clone one base away. The chain links TRBV20-1 to TRBJ2-7, with D possibly being TRBD1 or TRBD2 (5 bases each). The germline V gene encodes CDR1 DFQATT and CDR2 SNEGSKA (reference sequence). V dropped 6 bases and J dropped 1 base, with 16 bases sitting between them. This CDR3 is 14 amino acids long. For the CDR3, the DNA is TGCAGTGCCCGGGACGACTTGACTTCCTACGAGCAGTACTTC. Its protein product is CSARDDLTSYEQYF.